This TCR beta chain was found in a study of CD8 T cells in ankylosing spondylitis. The CDR3 totals 18 residues. After removal of 0 bases from V and 1 base from J, the junction contained 5 bases not matched to a gene. Germline V gene sequence: CDR1 SGHRS, CDR2 YFSETQ. Overall study findings and caveats: Disease-linked clones bore a CD8+ phenotype and were relatively rare in peripheral blood. Typical of ankylosing spondylitis blood, it appeared, was a TCR beta motif of under 10 highly homologous variants. Both synovial fluid and blood in reactive arthritis had previously been reported to carry some motif variants. From matched ankylosing spondylitis synovial fluid, disease-linked clones were reportedly recovered at significantly enriched levels.

Construction of TCR beta libraries was performed using quantitative 5'-RACE with molecular barcodes. TCRdb independently ran MiXCR on the 5' RACE reads; one entry per CDR3 protein. The sample shows approximately 540,000 distinct CDR3 sequences, 9.5% to 15% of them seen only once. This clonotype was seen a few times. Its antigen is as yet unknown. V gene TRBV5-1 combines with J gene TRBJ2-3; the match to TRBD2 covers 13 bases. This TCR was recovered from a male donor with ankylosing spondylitis. Sequencing was performed on blood, either unsorted or a sorted T cell fraction (not recorded which). CDR3 sequence (DNA): TGCGCCAGCAGCTTGGAGGGACTAGCGGGACGACGCACAGATACGCAGTATTTT. Translated: CASSLEGLAGRRTDTQYF.